Below, 17 T cell receptor beta chains from the same sample are listed, as sequenced in a study of blood T cell repertoires in COVID-19. Profiling relied on immunoSEQ multiplex PCR, and the TCRdb table lists in-frame clones only, not all of them. Here the sample spans 200,000 to 300,000 clones, 82% being singletons. Sequencing was carried out using peripheral blood. These receptors originate from a woman aged 70-85 years with acute or convalescent COVID-19.

The chain employs TRBV5-1 and TRBJ2-1; tentative D call: TRBD2 (7 bases). Germline-derived CDR1 and CDR2 are SGHRS and YFSETQ. The CDR3 totals 15 residues. V was cut by 4 bases and J by 1 base, with 12 bases left in between. The CDR3 here is CASSPRGGSYNEQFF. The CDR3 coding sequence is TGCGCCAGCAGCCCAAGGGGGGGATCCTACAATGAGCAGTTCTTC.

The V gene is TRBV6-2 or TRBV6-3, the J gene TRBJ1-2, with D uncertain. The germline gives CDR1 MNHEY, CDR2 SVGEGT. With 2 bases removed from V and 1 base from J, the gap between germline ends came to 8 bases. The CDR3 has 14 amino acids. Here the CDR3 DNA reads TGTGCCAGCAGTTACGCGACAAATAACTATGGCTACACCTTC. Its protein is CASSYATNNYGYTF.

The genes are TRBV4-2 and TRBJ2-2; 13 bases map to TRBD2. Per germline, CDR1 LGHNA and CDR2 YNFKEQ. The J segment lost 1 base and the V segment lost 0 bases, leaving 2 bases of the junction unmatched. This CDR3 region has 18 residues. The CDR3 DNA reads TGTGCCAGCAGCCAAGATACTAGCGGGGGGGTGAACACCGGGGAGCTGTTTTTT. This translates into CASSQDTSGGVNTGELFF.

The J gene is TRBJ2-3, the V gene TRBV3-1 (or the pseudogene TRBV3-2); D may be TRBD2 (7 bases). The germline V and J ends were trimmed by 2 bases and 5 bases, with 20 bases remaining between them. The CDR3 sequence is 17 residues long. Per germline, CDR1 LGHDT and CDR2 YNNKEL (reference sequence). CDR3 sequence: CASSQTLRGGAGDTQYF. For the CDR3, the DNA is TGTGCCAGCAGCCAAACCCTACGAGGGGGGGCTGGAGATACGCAGTATTTT.

The CDR3 region is CASSLVRGPNTF. CDR3 nucleotide sequence: TGTGCCAGCAGCTTGGTCAGAGGCCCAAACACCTTC. V usage is TRBV5-4 and J usage is TRBJ1-2; no definite D call. The length of the CDR3 is 12 residues. Trimming took off 0 bases at V and 12 bases at J, with 12 bases between the two ends. Germline CDR1 is SGHNT and CDR2 is YYREEE (reference sequence). Supplemented by reference TRBV5-4 and TRBJ1-2, the full variable domain reads ETGVTQSPTHLIKTRGQQVTLRCSSQSGHNTVSWYQQALGQGPQFIFQYYREEENGRGNFPPRFSGLQFPNYSSELNVNALELDDSALYLCASSLVRGPNTFGSGTRLTVV.

Ten or more counts support this clone. V and J are TRBV21-1 and TRBJ1-2; TRBD1, the table's D call, was not compared with the DNA. TRBV21-1 is deemed a pseudogene. The CDR3 length is 14 residues. CDR3 nucleotides: TGTGCCAGCAGCGGGTTAAAACAGGGTTGGGACTACACCTTC. This sequence encodes CASSGLKQGWDYTF.

The V and J genes are TRBV5-1 and TRBJ2-7; D may be TRBD2 (5 bases). The ends were cut back, 3 bases at V and 6 bases at J, with 16 bases in the middle. Per the germline V gene, CDR1 is SGHRS and CDR2 is YFSETQ. The CDR3 has 14 residues. This CDR3 is CASSSGIGEGEQYF. The CDR3 coding sequence is TGCGCCAGCAGCTCCGGGATAGGTGAGGGCGAGCAGTACTTC.

Only one count was recorded for this clone. V gene TRBV9 combines with J gene TRBJ1-1; D not resolved. Deletions cut 0 bases from V and 3 bases from J, with 6 bases between. The CDR3 spans 13 residues. Germline CDR1 reads SGDLS; CDR2 reads YYNGEE. The DNA of the CDR3 is TGTGCCAGCAGCGTAGGAACTGACACTGAAGCTTTCTTT. It codes for CASSVGTDTEAFF.

The chain joins TRBV11-2 to TRBJ2-1, with D possibly being TRBD1 (5 bases). CDR3 length: 15 residues. From germline, CDR1 is SGHAT and CDR2 FQNNGV. With 5 bases removed from V and 3 bases from J, the gap between germline ends came to 14 bases. The chain's CDR3 is CASSPPRTGYNEQFF. CDR3 nucleotide sequence: TGTGCCAGCAGCCCTCCCCGTACAGGCTACAATGAGCAGTTCTTC.

The chain uses TRBV7-2 and TRBJ2-7, with no clear D. Germline V gives CDR1 SGHTA, CDR2 FQGNSA. The CDR3 length is 13 residues. The V gene lost 3 bases and the J gene lost 7 bases, with 13 bases spanning the gap. In DNA form, the CDR3 reads TGTGCCAGCAGCTTCGCCAGGTTTTTAGAGCAGTACTTC. Translating it yields CASSFARFLEQYF.

To note about this clone: The sample has other DNA sequences that encode this CDR3 too. The chain employs TRBV4-2 and TRBJ2-5, with 9 positions matching TRBD1. CDR3 size: 20 residues. Germline loops: CDR1 LGHNA, CDR2 YNFKEQ. The V gene end was trimmed by 1 base and the J gene end by 4 bases; junction bases not matched to a gene: 19. CDR3 nucleotide sequence: TGTGCCAGCAGCCAAGTCCAGACCGGGACAGGGTTTAACTTATTAGAGACCCAGTACTTC. Its protein product is CASSQVQTGTGFNLLETQYF.

This chain uses TRBV6-1 with TRBJ1-2; TRBD1 might be the D (5 bases). The V gene's germline CDR1 is MNHNS and CDR2 SASEGT. The V and J ends lost 2 bases and 8 bases respectively, with 15 bases between them. The CDR3 loop spans 14 amino acids. In DNA, the CDR3 is TGTGCCAGCAGTGAAAGGGGAGGGGTTCTCGGCTACACCTTC. Protein product: CASSERGGVLGYTF.

The V call is TRBV6-6, the J call TRBJ1-5, with 10 bases fitting TRBD1. The V gene's germline CDR1 is MNHNY and CDR2 SVGAGI (reference sequence). The CDR3 contains 14 residues. V lost 8 bases, J lost 5 bases, and 6 bases stayed unmatched. The CDR3 nucleotides read TGTGCCAGCCGAGAGACAGGGGGCTATCAGCCCCAGCATTTT. Protein: CASRETGGYQPQHF.

This chain connects TRBV30 to TRBJ1-1; D unresolved. Trimming removed 0 bases at V and 10 bases at J, with 9 bases between. CDR1 is GTSNPN and CDR2 is SVGIG in the germline V gene (reference sequence). The CDR3 length is 11 residues. The CDR3 sequence is CAWSVRAGAFF. In nucleotides, the CDR3 is TGTGCCTGGAGTGTACGAGCCGGAGCTTTCTTT.

The chain couples TRBV27 to TRBJ1-2; D remains unclear. CDR1 is MNHEY, CDR2 SMNVEV, per germline (reference sequence). This CDR3 comprises 12 residues. V gave up 10 bases and J gave up 2 bases, with 11 bases separating them. This CDR3 reads CATGLLNYGYTF. The CDR3 DNA reads TGTGCCACCGGACTTTTAAACTATGGCTACACCTTC.

The chain uses TRBV29-1 and TRBJ1-3; 8 bases agree with TRBD1. Germline V gene sequence: CDR1 SQVTM, CDR2 ANQGSEA. The V segment lost 6 bases and the J segment 5 bases; nucleotides outside the gene matches: 6. This CDR3 spans 13 amino acids. The CDR3 loop reads CSVGGQARNTIYF. CDR3 DNA: TGCAGCGTGGGGGGACAGGCGAGAAACACCATATATTTT.

The sample holds a few counts of this clone. The chain employs TRBV7-9 and TRBJ1-2, with a possible D match to TRBD1 (6 bases). The CDR3 is 14 residues long. The V and J ends lost 1 base and 8 bases respectively, with 14 bases between them. Looked up from germline, CDR1 is SEHNR and CDR2 is FQNEAQ (reference sequence). In DNA form, the CDR3 reads TGTGCCAGCAGCTTAGACAGGGACATGCGGGGCTACACCTTC. It encodes CASSLDRDMRGYTF.